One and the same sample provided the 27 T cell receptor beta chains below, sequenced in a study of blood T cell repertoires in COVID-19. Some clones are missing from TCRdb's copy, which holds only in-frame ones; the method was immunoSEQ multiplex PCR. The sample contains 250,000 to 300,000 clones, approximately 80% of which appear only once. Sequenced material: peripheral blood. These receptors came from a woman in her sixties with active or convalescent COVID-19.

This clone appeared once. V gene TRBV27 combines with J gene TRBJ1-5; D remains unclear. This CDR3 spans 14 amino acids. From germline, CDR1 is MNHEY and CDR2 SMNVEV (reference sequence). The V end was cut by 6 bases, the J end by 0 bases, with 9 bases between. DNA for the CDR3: TGTGCCAGCAGCGCCGGGGATAGCAATCAGCCCCAGCATTTT. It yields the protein CASSAGDSNQPQHF.

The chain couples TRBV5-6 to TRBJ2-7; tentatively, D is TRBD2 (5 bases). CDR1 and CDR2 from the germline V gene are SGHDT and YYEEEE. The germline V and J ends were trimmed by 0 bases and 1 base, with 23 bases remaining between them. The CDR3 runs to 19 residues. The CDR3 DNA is TGTGCCAGCAGCTTGGAGTCGGGGAGTTCCCTACAAAGGTCCTACGAGCAGTACTTC. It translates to CASSLESGSSLQRSYEQYF.

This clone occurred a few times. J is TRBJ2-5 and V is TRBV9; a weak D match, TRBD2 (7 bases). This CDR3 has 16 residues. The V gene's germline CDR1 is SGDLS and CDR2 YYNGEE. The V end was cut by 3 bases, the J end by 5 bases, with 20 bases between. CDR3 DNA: TGTGCCAGCAGCGGAACTTCGGGGGGCCCCCGGGAGACCCAGTACTTC. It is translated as CASSGTSGGPRETQYF.

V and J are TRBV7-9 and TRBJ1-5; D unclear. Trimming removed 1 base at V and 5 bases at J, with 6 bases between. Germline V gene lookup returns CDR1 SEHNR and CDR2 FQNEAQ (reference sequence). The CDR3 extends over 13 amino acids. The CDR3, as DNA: TGTGCCAGCAGCTTAGTCAGCGATCAGCCCCAGCATTTT. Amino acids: CASSLVSDQPQHF.

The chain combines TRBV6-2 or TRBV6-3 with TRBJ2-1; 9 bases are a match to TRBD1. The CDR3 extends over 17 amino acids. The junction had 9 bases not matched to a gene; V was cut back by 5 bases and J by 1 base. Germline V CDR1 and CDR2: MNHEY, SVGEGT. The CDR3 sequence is CASSAPPGQGSYNEQFF. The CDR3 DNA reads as TGTGCCAGCAGTGCCCCCCCCGGACAGGGGTCCTACAATGAGCAGTTCTTC.

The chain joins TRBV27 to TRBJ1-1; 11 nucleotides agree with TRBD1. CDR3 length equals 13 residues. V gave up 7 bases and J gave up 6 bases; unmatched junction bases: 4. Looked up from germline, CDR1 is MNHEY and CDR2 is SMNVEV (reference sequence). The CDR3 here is CASIGTGGPEAFF. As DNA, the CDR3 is TGTGCCAGCATCGGGACAGGGGGACCTGAAGCTTTCTTT.

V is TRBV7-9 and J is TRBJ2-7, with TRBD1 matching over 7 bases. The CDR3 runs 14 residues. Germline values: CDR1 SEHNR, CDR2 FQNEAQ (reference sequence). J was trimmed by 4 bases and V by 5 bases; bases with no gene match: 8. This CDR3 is CASSGRDSRYEQYF. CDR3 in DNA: TGTGCCAGCAGCGGCCGGGACAGTCGATACGAGCAGTACTTC.

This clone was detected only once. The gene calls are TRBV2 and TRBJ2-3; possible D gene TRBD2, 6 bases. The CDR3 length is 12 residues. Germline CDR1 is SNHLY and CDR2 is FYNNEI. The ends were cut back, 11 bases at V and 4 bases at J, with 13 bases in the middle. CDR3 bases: TGTGCCGGGGGGATAGGTCCAGATACGCAGTATTTT. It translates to CAGGIGPDTQYF. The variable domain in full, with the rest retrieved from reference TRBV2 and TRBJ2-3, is EPEVTQTPSHQVTQMGQEVILRCVPISNHLYFYWYRQILGQKVEFLVSFYNNEISEKSEIFDDQFSVERPDGSNFTLKIRSTKLEDSAMYFCAGGIGPDTQYFGPGTRLTVL.

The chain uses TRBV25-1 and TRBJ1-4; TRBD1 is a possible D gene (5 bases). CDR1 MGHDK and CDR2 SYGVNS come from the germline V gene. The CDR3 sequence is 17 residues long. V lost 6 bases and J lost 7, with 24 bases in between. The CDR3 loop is CASSGPGVRQGGEKLFF. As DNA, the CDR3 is TGTGCCAGCAGCGGCCCGGGGGTCAGGCAAGGAGGTGAAAAACTGTTTTTT.

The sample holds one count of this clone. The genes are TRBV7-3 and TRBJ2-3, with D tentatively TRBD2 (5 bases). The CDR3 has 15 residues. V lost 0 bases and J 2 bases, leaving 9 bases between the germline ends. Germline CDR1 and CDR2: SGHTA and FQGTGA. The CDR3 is CASSLTGAHTDTQYF. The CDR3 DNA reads TGTGCCAGCAGCTTAACGGGAGCTCACACAGATACGCAGTATTTT. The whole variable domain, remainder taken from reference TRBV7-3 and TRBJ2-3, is GAGVSQTPSNKVTEKGKYVELRCDPISGHTALYWYRQSLGQGPEFLIYFQGTGAADDSGLPNDRFFAVRPEGSVSTLKIQRTERGDSAVYLCASSLTGAHTDTQYFGPGTRLTVL.

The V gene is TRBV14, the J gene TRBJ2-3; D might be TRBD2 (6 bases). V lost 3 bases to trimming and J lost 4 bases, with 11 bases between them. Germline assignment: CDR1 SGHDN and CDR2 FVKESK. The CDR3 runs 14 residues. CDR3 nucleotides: TGTGCCAGCAGCCAGGCTTGGAGGGCAGATACGCAGTATTTT. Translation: CASSQAWRADTQYF.

In DNA form, the CDR3 reads TGTGCCAGCAGCGTAGGGTCCGGCTATGGCTACACCTTC. Translation: CASSVGSGYGYTF. The chain employs TRBV9 and TRBJ1-2; no clear D gene. V was shortened by 0 bases and J by 4 bases, with 7 bases between the two germline ends. CDR3 size: 13 residues. Germline CDR1 is SGDLS and CDR2 is YYNGEE.

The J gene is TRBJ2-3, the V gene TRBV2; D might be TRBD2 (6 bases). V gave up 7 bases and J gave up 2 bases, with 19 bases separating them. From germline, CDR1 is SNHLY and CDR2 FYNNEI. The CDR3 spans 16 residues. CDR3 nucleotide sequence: TGTGCCAGCAAACCCGGAGGGGCTGCACCCACAGATACGCAGTATTTT. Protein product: CASKPGGAAPTDTQYF.

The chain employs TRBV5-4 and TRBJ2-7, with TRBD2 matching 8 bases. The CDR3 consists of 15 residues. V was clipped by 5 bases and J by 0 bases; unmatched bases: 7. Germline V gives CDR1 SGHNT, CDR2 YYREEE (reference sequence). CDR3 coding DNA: TGTGCCAGCAGTCGTCCGGGACTAGTCTCCTACGAGCAGTACTTC. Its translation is CASSRPGLVSYEQYF.

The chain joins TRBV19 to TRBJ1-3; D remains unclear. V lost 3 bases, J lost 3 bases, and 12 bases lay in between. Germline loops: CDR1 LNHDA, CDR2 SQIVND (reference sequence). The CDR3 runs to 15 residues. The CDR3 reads CASSMPQNFGNTIYF. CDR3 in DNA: TGTGCCAGTAGTATGCCACAGAACTTTGGAAACACCATATATTTT. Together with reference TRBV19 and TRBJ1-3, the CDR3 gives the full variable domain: DGGITQSPKYLFRKEGQNVTLSCEQNLNHDAMYWYRQDPGQGLRLIYYSQIVNDFQKGDIAEGYSVSREKKESFPLTVTSAQKNPTAFYLCASSMPQNFGNTIYFGEGSWLTVV.

For the CDR3, the DNA is TGTGCCAGTAGTGGGGCATTGGCGGAGTCCCCTTATGGACTGTTTTTT. Its translation is CASSGALAESPYGLFF. The chain joins TRBV19 to TRBJ1-4, with a possible D match to TRBD1 (5 bases). The CDR3 is 16 residues long. Germline assignment: CDR1 LNHDA and CDR2 SQIVND (reference sequence). Trimming took 5 bases from V and 13 from J, leaving 26 bases between them. Using reference TRBV19 and TRBJ1-4 for the parts outside the CDR3, the full variable domain is DGGITQSPKYLFRKEGQNVTLSCEQNLNHDAMYWYRQDPGQGLRLIYYSQIVNDFQKGDIAEGYSVSREKKESFPLTVTSAQKNPTAFYLCASSGALAESPYGLFFGSGTQLSVL.

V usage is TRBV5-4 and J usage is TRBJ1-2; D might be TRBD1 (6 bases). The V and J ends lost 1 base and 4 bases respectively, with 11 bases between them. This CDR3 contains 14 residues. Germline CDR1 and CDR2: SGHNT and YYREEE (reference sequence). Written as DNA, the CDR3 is TGTGCCAGCAGCTTGCCCGGGGGGGCCTATGGCTACACCTTC. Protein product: CASSLPGGAYGYTF.

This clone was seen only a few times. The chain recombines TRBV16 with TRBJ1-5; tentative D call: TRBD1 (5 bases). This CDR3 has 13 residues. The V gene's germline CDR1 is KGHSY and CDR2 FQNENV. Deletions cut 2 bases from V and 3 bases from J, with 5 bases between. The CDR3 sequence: CASSQGHNQPQHF. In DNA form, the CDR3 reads TGTGCCAGCAGCCAAGGACACAATCAGCCCCAGCATTTT.

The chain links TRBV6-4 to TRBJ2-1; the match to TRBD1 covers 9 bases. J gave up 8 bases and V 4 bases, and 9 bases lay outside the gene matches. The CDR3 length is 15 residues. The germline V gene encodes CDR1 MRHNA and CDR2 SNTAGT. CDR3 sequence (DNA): TGTGCCAGCAGTGCTGGGACAGGGTGGGGGGATGAGCAGTTCTTC. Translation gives CASSAGTGWGDEQFF.

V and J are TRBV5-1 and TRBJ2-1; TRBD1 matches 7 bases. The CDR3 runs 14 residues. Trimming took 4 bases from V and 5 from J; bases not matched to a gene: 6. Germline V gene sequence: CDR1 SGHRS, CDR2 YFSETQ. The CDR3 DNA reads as TGCGCCAGCAGCAGAAGACAGGGCAACAATGAGCAGTTCTTC. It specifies CASSRRQGNNEQFF.

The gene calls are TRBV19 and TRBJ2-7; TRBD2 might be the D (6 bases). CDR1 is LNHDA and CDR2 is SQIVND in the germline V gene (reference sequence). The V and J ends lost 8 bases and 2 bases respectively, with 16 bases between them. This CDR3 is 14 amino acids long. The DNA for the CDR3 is TGTGCCAGTTCCTATCGCGGGGTAACCTACGAGCAGTACTTC. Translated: CASSYRGVTYEQYF.

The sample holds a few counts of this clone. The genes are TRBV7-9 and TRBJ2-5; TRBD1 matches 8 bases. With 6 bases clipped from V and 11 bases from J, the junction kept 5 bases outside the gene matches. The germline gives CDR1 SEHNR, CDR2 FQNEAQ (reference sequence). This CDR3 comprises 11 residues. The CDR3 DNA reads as TGTGCCAGCAGTCTCCGACAGGGGCAGTACTTC. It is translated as CASSLRQGQYF. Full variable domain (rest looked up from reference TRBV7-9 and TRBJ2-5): DTGVSQNPRHKITKRGQNVTFRCDPISEHNRLYWYRQTLGQGPEFLTYFQNEAQLEKSRLLSDRFSAERPKGSFSTLEIQRTEQGDSAMYLCASSLRQGQYFGPGTRLLVL.

CDR3 nucleotide sequence: TGCAGCGTTGAAGGACAGGGAGGAAGAATGAACACTGAAGCTTTCTTT. Translating it yields CSVEGQGGRMNTEAFF. The chain joins TRBV29-1 to TRBJ1-1; 7 positions match TRBD1. This CDR3 has 16 residues. From germline, CDR1 is SQVTM and CDR2 ANQGSEA. J gave up 0 bases and V 1 base, and 8 bases lay outside the gene matches.

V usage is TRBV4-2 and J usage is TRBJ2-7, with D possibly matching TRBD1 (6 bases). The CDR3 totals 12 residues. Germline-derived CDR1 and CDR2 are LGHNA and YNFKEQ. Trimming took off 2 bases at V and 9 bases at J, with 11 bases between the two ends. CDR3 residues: CASSQRQGRQYF. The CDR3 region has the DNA TGTGCCAGCAGCCAAAGGCAGGGGCGGCAGTACTTC.

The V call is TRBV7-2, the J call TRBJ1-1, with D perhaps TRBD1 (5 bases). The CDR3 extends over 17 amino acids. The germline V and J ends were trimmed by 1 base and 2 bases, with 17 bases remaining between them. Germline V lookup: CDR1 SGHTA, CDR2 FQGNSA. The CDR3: CASSLVAGTRLNTEAFF. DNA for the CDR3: TGTGCCAGCAGCTTAGTGGCAGGGACTCGTCTTAACACTGAAGCTTTCTTT.

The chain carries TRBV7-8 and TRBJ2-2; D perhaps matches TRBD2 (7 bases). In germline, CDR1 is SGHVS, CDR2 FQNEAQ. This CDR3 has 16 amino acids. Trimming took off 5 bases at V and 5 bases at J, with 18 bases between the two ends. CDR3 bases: TGTGCCAGCAGCCCCCCCCGGGGGGCGGGGACCGGGGAGCTGTTTTTT. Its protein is CASSPPRGAGTGELFF.

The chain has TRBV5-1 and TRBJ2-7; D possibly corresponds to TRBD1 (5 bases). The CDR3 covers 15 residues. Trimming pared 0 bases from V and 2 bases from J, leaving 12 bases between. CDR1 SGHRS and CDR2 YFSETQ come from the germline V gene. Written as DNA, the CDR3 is TGCGCCAGCAGCTTGGGGGGCAGCGTTCCCTACGAGCAGTACTTC. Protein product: CASSLGGSVPYEQYF. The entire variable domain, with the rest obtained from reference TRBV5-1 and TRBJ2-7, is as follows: KAGVTQTPRYLIKTRGQQVTLSCSPISGHRSVSWYQQTPGQGLQFLFEYFSETQRNKGNFPGRFSGRQFSNSRSEMNVSTLELGDSALYLCASSLGGSVPYEQYFGPGTRLTVT.